The present TCR beta chain was sequenced within a study of CD8 T cells in Susac syndrome. Germline V gives CDR1 DFQATT, CDR2 SNEGSKA (reference sequence). Trimming left V 6 bases short and J 6 bases short, with 16 bases between. The CDR3 sequence is 13 residues long. RNA amounts of 0.5 to 1 ug underwent reverse transcription with random hexamers. Via MiXCR, TCRdb re-called the immunoSEQ multiplex PCR reads, giving one row per CDR3 protein. This table has about 250,000 distinct CDR3 sequences, 80% to 95% appearing once. V gene TRBV20-1 combines with J gene TRBJ2-3, with D possibly matching TRBD2 (5 bases). The receptor's source is a human donor with multiple sclerosis. The sequenced sample was CD4+ T cells from PBMCs. CDR3 DNA sequence: TGCAGTGCAGAAGGAGGTTTCTCGGATACGCAGTATTTT. Its protein is CSAEGGFSDTQYF.